The source of this TCR beta chain is a study of PD-L1 blockade in urothelial cancer. Produced via immunoSEQ multiplex PCR; TCRdb's table is partial and in-frame only. Altogether tens of thousands of clones are present, more than 80% being singletons, with the ten largest covering approximately 5.1%. Documented time point: pretreatment peripheral blood. Germline V CDR1 and CDR2: MNHEY, SMNVEV (reference sequence). The CDR3 runs to 18 residues. V lost 5 bases, J lost 5 bases, and 18 bases stayed unmatched. V is TRBV27 and J is TRBJ2-1; 7 positions agree with TRBD1. The TCR sequence derives from a man between 65 and 79 years old with urothelial cancer. Sequences were derived from PBMCs, sampled around atezolizumab (anti-PD-L1) treatment. The CDR3 sequence: CASSPNRDRGGQNNEQFF. The CDR3, as DNA: TGTGCCAGCAGTCCGAACCGGGACAGAGGGGGACAAAACAATGAGCAGTTCTTC.